This T cell receptor beta chain was identified in a study of blood T cell repertoires in COVID-19. Recovered status in Cohort 3 required two negative PCRs, clearance, or symptom resolution. Trimming cost V 6 bases and J 3 bases; bases outside gene matches: 3. Germline V lookup: CDR1 MDHEN, CDR2 SYDVKM. The CDR3 sequence is 14 residues long. In the original workflow: The assay estimated nucleated cells by amplifying reference gene primers. Here immunoSEQ multiplex PCR was the method, and the copy in TCRdb shows in-frame clones only, minus some. V, J and clone size are those of that table, while D and trimming were read from the DNA. The sample records about 170,000 clones, about 84% being singletons.

This sequence was found in a man in his fifties who had recovered from COVID-19. The J gene is TRBJ1-2, the V gene TRBV28, with 11 bases identical to TRBD1. Sequencing was done on a sample of PBMCs or T cells enriched from blood (not recorded which). CDR3 DNA: TGTGCCAGCAGCGGGGACAGGGGGTACTATGGCTACACCTTC. This encodes CASSGDRGYYGYTF.